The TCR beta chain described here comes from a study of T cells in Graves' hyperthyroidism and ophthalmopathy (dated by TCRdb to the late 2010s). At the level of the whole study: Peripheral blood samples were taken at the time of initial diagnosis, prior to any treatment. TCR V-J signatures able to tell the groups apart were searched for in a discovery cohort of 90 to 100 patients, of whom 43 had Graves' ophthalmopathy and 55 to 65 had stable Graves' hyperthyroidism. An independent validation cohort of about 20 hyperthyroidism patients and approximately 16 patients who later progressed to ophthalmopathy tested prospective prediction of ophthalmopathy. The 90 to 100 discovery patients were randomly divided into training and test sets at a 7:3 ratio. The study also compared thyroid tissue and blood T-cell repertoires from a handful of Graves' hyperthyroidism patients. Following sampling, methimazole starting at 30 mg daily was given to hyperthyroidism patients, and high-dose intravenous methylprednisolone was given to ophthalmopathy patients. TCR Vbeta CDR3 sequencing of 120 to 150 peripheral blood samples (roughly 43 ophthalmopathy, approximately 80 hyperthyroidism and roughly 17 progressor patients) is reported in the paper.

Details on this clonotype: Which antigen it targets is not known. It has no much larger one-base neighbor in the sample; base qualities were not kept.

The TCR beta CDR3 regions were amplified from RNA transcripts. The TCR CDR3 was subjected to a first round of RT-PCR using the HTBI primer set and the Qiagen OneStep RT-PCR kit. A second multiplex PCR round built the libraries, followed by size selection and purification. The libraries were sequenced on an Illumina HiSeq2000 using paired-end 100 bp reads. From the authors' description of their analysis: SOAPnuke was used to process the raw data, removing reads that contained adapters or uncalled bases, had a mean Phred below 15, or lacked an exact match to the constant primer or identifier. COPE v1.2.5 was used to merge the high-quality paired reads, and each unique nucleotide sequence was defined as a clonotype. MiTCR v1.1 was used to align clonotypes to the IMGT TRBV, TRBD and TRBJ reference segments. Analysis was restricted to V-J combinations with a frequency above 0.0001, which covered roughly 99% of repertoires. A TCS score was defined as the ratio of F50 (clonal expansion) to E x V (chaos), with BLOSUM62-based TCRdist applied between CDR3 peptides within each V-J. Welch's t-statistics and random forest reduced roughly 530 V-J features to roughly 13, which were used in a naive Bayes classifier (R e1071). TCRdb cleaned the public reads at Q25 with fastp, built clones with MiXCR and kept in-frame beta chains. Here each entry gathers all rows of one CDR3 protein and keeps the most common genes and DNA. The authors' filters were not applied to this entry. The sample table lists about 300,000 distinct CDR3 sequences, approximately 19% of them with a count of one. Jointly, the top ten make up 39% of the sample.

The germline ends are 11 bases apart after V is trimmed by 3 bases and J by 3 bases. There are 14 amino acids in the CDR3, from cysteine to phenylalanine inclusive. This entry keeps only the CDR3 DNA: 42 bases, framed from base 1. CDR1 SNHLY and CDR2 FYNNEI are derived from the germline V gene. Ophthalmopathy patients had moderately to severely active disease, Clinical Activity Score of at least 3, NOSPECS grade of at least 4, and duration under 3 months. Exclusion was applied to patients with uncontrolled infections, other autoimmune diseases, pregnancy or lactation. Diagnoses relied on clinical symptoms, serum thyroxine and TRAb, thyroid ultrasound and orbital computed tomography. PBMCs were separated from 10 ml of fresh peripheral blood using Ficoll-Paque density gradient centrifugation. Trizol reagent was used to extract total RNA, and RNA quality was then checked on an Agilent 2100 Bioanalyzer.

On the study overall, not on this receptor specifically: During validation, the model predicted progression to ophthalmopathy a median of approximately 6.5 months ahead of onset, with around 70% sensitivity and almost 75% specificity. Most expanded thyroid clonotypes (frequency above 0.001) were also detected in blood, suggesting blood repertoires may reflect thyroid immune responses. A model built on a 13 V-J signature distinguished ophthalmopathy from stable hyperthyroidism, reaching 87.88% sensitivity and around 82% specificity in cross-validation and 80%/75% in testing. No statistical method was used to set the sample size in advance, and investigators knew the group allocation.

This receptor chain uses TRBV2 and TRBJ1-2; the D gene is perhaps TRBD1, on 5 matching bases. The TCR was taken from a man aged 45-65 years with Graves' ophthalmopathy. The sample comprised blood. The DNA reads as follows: TGTGCCAGCAGTGATCTCCAGGGACACTATGGCTACACCTTC. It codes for CASSDLQGHYGYTF.